This TCR beta chain was sequenced for a study of early stage breast cancer tumors. Turning to the study itself: Most of the 16 invasive tumors were ER+, PR+ and HER2-. Average read coverage per sample was around 10-fold.

Only in-frame clones appear in the TCRdb table, and some are missing; sequencing was by immunoSEQ multiplex PCR. In the table there are about 28,000 clones, approximately 70% of which are singletons. CDR1 SGHTA and CDR2 FQGTGA come from the germline V gene. Trimming shortened V by 5 bases and J by 8 bases, and 21 bases separated the two germline ends. The CDR3 runs to 15 residues. This TCR was sampled from a person aged 40 to 50 with breast cancer. Specimen: blood. V is TRBV7-3 and J is TRBJ1-2, with D possibly TRBD1 on 5 matching bases. CDR3 DNA: TGTGCCAGCAGCCCTCACGACGGGGGGATAGGGGGCTACACCTTC. Encoded protein: CASSPHDGGIGGYTF.